This TCR beta chain was sequenced during a study of T cell responses to AZD1222 COVID-19 vaccine. Findings and caveats of the study: Mapped onto spike, vaccine-associated CD4 TCRs spanned it and were dominant at 160-218 and 743-854. It should be noted that donors were predominantly white British and more often female, and clonal diversity was possibly underestimated. Spike-specific TCR depth and breadth grew after two AZD1222 doses.

The data were produced by immunoSEQ multiplex PCR, yet TCRdb's version contains in-frame clones alone and is incomplete. The table records 99,000 or so clones, 86% of them present only once. A note on this clone: The antigen remains unidentified.

The CDR3 extends over 15 amino acids. Germline V gene lookup returns CDR1 MNHEY and CDR2 SVGAGI. V was pared by 5 bases and J by 4 bases, with 4 bases of the junction left unmatched. This TCR was recovered from an adult who received the MenACWY meningococcal vaccine as a control. This material consisted of peripheral blood, taken 28 days after the second dose of the MenACWY control vaccine. The genes are TRBV6-5 and TRBJ2-5; 13 bases line up with TRBD2. CDR3 amino acids: CASSKLAGGRETQYF. CDR3 in DNA: TGTGCCAGCAGTAAACTAGCGGGGGGGCGAGAGACCCAGTACTTC.